The 32 T cell receptor beta chains given below trace back to one sample, sequenced in a study of shared clonotypes between healthy human individuals. Generated by immunoSEQ multiplex PCR, the TCRdb table keeps only in-frame clones and is missing some. The sample carries some 2,500,000 clones, 80% to 95% recorded once. The sequenced material came from naive CD4+ T cells from PBMCs. Subset denoted: CD45RA+ positively selected. These TCRs come from a man younger than 30 in good health. Some clones in this sample may be carry-over from other donors' samples.

The chain links TRBV9 to TRBJ2-1; weak D call: TRBD2 (6 bases). CDR3 length equals 15 residues. Germline lookup yields CDR1 SGDLS and CDR2 YYNGEE. V gave up 1 base and J gave up 6 bases, with 14 bases separating them. This CDR3 is CASSVLAAKFNEQFF. CDR3 coding DNA: TGTGCCAGCAGCGTATTAGCGGCAAAGTTCAATGAGCAGTTCTTC.

In DNA form, the CDR3 reads TGTGCCAGCGGGGACGGCTGGGACACTGAAGCTTTCTTT. Translated, it gives CASGDGWDTEAFF. V and J are TRBV19 and TRBJ1-1; perhaps TRBD1 as D (5 bases). This CDR3 is 13 amino acids long. V was pared by 9 bases and J by 3 bases, with 14 bases between. Germline loops: CDR1 LNHDA, CDR2 SQIVND (reference sequence).

A few counts support this clone. For the CDR3, the DNA is TGTGCCAGCAGTTTACGGCGGGAGGATCCGGCTACGCAGTATTTT. Encoded protein: CASSLRREDPATQYF. This rearrangement joins TRBV28 to TRBJ2-3; 8 bases are shared with TRBD2. V gave up 2 bases and J gave up 8 bases; unmatched junction bases: 9. Per the germline V gene, CDR1 is MDHEN and CDR2 is SYDVKM. The CDR3 runs 15 residues.

The chain couples TRBV27 to TRBJ2-2; D is possibly TRBD2 (5 bases). This CDR3 has 14 residues. V was trimmed by 10 bases and J by 5 bases, leaving 17 bases between them. Germline V gene sequence: CDR1 MNHEY, CDR2 SMNVEV (reference sequence). CDR3: CATSTRPGTGELFF. CDR3 sequence (DNA): TGTGCCACCTCTACCCGTCCGGGAACCGGGGAGCTGTTTTTT.

The chain couples TRBV7-9 to TRBJ1-3; possible D gene TRBD1, 5 bases. The CDR3 length is 15 residues. Germline assignment: CDR1 SEHNR and CDR2 FQNEAQ (reference sequence). V lost 5 bases to trimming and J lost 4 bases, with 15 bases between them. Here the CDR3 reads CASSPRGRLGNTIYF. The CDR3 DNA reads as TGTGCCAGCAGCCCTAGGGGACGGCTAGGAAACACCATATATTTT.

This chain uses TRBV27 with TRBJ2-7; D is unclear. Looked up from germline, CDR1 is MNHEY and CDR2 is SMNVEV (reference sequence). The ends were cut back, 5 bases at V and 6 bases at J, with 14 bases in the middle. The CDR3 is 13 residues long. The CDR3 spells CASSTLGQTEQYF. The CDR3 coding sequence is TGTGCCAGCAGTACCCTGGGCCAGACCGAGCAGTACTTC.

The gene calls are TRBV2 and TRBJ1-5; tentatively, D is TRBD1 (6 bases). The V gene lost 8 bases and the J gene lost 4 bases, with 15 bases spanning the gap. The CDR3 length is 14 residues. The V gene's germline CDR1 is SNHLY and CDR2 FYNNEI. The CDR3, as DNA: TGTGCCAGCGGAGAGACAGGCCGTAATCAGCCCCAGCATTTT. This codes for CASGETGRNQPQHF.

The chain carries TRBV6-6 and TRBJ2-3, with a tentative D call TRBD2 (6 bases). The V gene's germline CDR1 is MNHNY and CDR2 SVGAGI (reference sequence). Trimming removed 7 bases at V and 8 bases at J, with 25 bases between. This CDR3 region has 16 residues. For the CDR3, the DNA is TGTGCCAGCACCCTAACGGGACTTAGCCCGCTGGGTACGCAGTATTTT. This translates into CASTLTGLSPLGTQYF.

The chain combines TRBV6-5 with TRBJ2-7; tentatively, D is TRBD1 (7 bases). The CDR3 is 16 amino acids. CDR1 and CDR2 (germline): MNHEY, SVGAGI. Trimming cost V 0 bases and J 2 bases, with 14 bases left between them. CDR3 in amino acids: CASSYSVAGGTYEQYF. The CDR3 DNA sequence: TGTGCCAGCAGTTACTCGGTGGCAGGGGGGACCTACGAGCAGTACTTC.

Concerning this clone: The sample has other DNA sequences that encode this CDR3 too. The gene calls are TRBV19 and TRBJ2-6, with no clear D. Deletions cut 2 bases from V and 1 base from J, with 6 bases between. Germline V lookup: CDR1 LNHDA, CDR2 SQIVND (reference sequence). The CDR3 has 15 amino acids. In nucleotides, the CDR3 is TGTGCCAGTAGTATATGGGGTTCTGGGGCCAACGTCCTGACTTTC. Residues: CASSIWGSGANVLTF.

The chain has TRBV7-2 and TRBJ2-7; D is tentatively TRBD1 or TRBD2 (5 bases each). V lost 5 bases and J 2 bases, leaving 13 bases between the germline ends. The CDR3 contains 14 residues. Per germline, CDR1 SGHTA and CDR2 FQGNSA. CDR3: CASSTGAVTYEQYF. The CDR3 nucleotides read TGTGCCAGCAGCACCGGGGCCGTCACCTACGAGCAGTACTTC.

The rearrangement uses TRBV29-1 and TRBJ2-1; 8 nucleotides match TRBD1. V shed 6 bases and J 4 bases; nucleotides not matched to a gene: 8. CDR3 length: 14 residues. Germline CDR1 SQVTM, CDR2 ANQGSEA. The CDR3: CSVLDRGTYNEQFF. The CDR3, as DNA: TGCAGCGTACTCGACAGGGGAACATACAATGAGCAGTTCTTC.

V and J are TRBV28 and TRBJ1-2; tentatively, D is TRBD1 (6 bases). The V end was cut by 3 bases, the J end by 3 bases, with 17 bases between. Germline lookup yields CDR1 MDHEN and CDR2 SYDVKM. The CDR3 length is 16 residues. The CDR3 DNA reads TGTGCCAGCAGTTTTGCAGGGGCACAAAAAGACTATGGCTACACCTTC. It codes for CASSFAGAQKDYGYTF.

The DNA of the CDR3 is TGTGCCAGCAGCTTGCCCACTCCGGCCGGGGAGCTGTTTTTT. It specifies CASSLPTPAGELFF. The chain has TRBV7-2 and TRBJ2-2; no reliable D call. Germline assignment: CDR1 SGHTA and CDR2 FQGNSA. V lost 3 bases and J lost 6, with 11 bases in between. The CDR3 covers 14 residues.

Concerning this clone: Other nucleotide sequences from this sample produce the same CDR3. The V call is TRBV7-3, the J call TRBJ2-5, with D unresolved. The CDR3 is made up of 13 amino acids. Germline CDR1 and CDR2: SGHTA and FQGTGA. Trimming pared 2 bases from V and 2 bases from J, leaving 6 bases between. CDR3 sequence reads: CASSLVGQETQYF. In nucleotides, the CDR3 is TGTGCCAGCAGCTTAGTAGGACAAGAGACCCAGTACTTC.

CDR3 protein: CASSEKDRRQETQYF. The DNA of the CDR3 is TGTGCCAGCAGTGAAAAGGACAGGCGCCAAGAGACCCAGTACTTC. The chain couples TRBV6-1 to TRBJ2-5; 7 nucleotides agree with TRBD1. Germline CDR1 reads MNHNS; CDR2 reads SASEGT. CDR3 length: 15 amino acids. With V trimmed by 2 bases and J by 1 base, 4 bases remained unmatched.

Details on this clone: The same CDR3 can be traced to other DNA sequences in this sample. This chain joins TRBV28 and TRBJ2-7; D unclear. This CDR3 spans 11 amino acids. V gave up 3 bases and J gave up 4 bases, with 4 bases separating them. CDR1 and CDR2 from the germline V gene are MDHEN and SYDVKM. DNA of the CDR3: TGTGCCAGCAGTTTTGGGTACGAGCAGTACTTC. It yields the protein CASSFGYEQYF.

This clone appeared once. The genes are TRBV6-5 and TRBJ1-1; D not certain. The V gene lost 0 bases and the J gene lost 6 bases, with 14 bases spanning the gap. Germline V gene sequence: CDR1 MNHEY, CDR2 SVGAGI. CDR3 length equals 15 residues. Here the CDR3 reads CASSYSSSVIAEAFF. CDR3 DNA sequence: TGTGCCAGCAGTTACTCGTCAAGTGTGATAGCTGAAGCTTTCTTT.

For this clone: The identical CDR3 is also encoded by other nucleotide sequences in the sample. The chain recombines TRBV2 with TRBJ1-5, with D perhaps matching TRBD1 (6 bases). Germline V gene sequence: CDR1 SNHLY, CDR2 FYNNEI. This CDR3 is built from 15 residues. Trimming took 4 bases from V and 1 from J, leaving 11 bases between them. CDR3 nucleotides: TGTGCCAGCAGTGGTAGGGGGTTGAGCAATCAGCCCCAGCATTTT. This sequence encodes CASSGRGLSNQPQHF.

The J gene is TRBJ2-7, the V gene TRBV28; 9 bases agree with TRBD1. This CDR3 has 16 residues. Germline values: CDR1 MDHEN, CDR2 SYDVKM. Trimming removed 4 bases from V and 1 base from J; junction bases left unmatched: 8. The CDR3 loop reads CASSSPGTGKSYEQYF. In DNA, the CDR3 is TGTGCCAGCAGTTCCCCCGGGACAGGGAAATCCTACGAGCAGTACTTC.

The table lists this clone with a count of one. This rearrangement joins TRBV7-3 to TRBJ1-2, with D uncertain. V lost 2 bases, J lost 13 bases, and 14 bases lay in between. There are 12 residues in the CDR3. Germline V gives CDR1 SGHTA, CDR2 FQGTGA. Written as DNA, the CDR3 is TGTGCCAGCAGCTTACGGTACCAGATCACCACCTTC. It specifies CASSLRYQITTF.

The chain uses TRBV4-3 and TRBJ2-6; D is unclear. The CDR3 has 15 amino acids. CDR1 and CDR2 from the germline V gene are LGHNA and YSLEER. Trimming left V 3 bases short and J 0 bases short, with 6 bases between. The CDR3 nucleotides read TGCGCCAGCAGCCACAGGATCTCTGGGGCCAACGTCCTGACTTTC. Amino acids: CASSHRISGANVLTF.

This clone was counted between two and nine times. The CDR3: CASSLSEDLEAFF. In nucleotides, the CDR3 is TGTGCCAGCAGCCTTTCAGAGGACCTTGAAGCTTTCTTT. The V and J genes are TRBV9 and TRBJ1-1; no clear D. CDR3 length: 13 residues. With 4 bases removed from V and 7 bases from J, the gap between germline ends came to 14 bases. Germline CDR1 and CDR2: SGDLS and YYNGEE.

This chain links TRBV7-9 with TRBJ1-1; D might be TRBD1 (5 bases). V was shortened by 4 bases and J by 4 bases, with 16 bases between the two germline ends. The germline V gene has CDR1 SEHNR and CDR2 FQNEAQ (reference sequence). The CDR3 length is 15 residues. CDR3 DNA: TGTGCCAGCAGCTACCGACGGGTAGGGGCCACTGAAGCTTTCTTT. This codes for CASSYRRVGATEAFF.

The chain recombines TRBV28 with TRBJ2-2, with a tentative D call TRBD1 (6 bases). Germline V gives CDR1 MDHEN, CDR2 SYDVKM. This CDR3 has 14 residues. The V gene lost 8 bases and the J gene lost 5 bases, with 15 bases spanning the gap. CDR3 in amino acids: CASGLGQRTGELFF. CDR3 nucleotides: TGTGCCAGCGGTCTGGGACAACGGACCGGGGAGCTGTTTTTT.

Turning to this clone: An end of the junction differs from the germline gene, which may be a read error. This chain joins TRBV28 and TRBJ1-2, with D unclear. This CDR3 contains 12 residues. CDR1 and CDR2 from the germline V gene are MDHEN and SYDVKM. In DNA, the CDR3 is TGTGCCAGCAGTTTAAAGCTCCCCGCAGACTTCTTC. This translates into CASSLKLPADFF.

The chain couples TRBV10-2 to TRBJ2-1; 7 nucleotides match TRBD2. V lost 6 bases, J lost 9 bases, and 17 bases stayed unmatched. The length of the CDR3 is 16 residues. The germline V gene encodes CDR1 WSHSY and CDR2 SAAADI. The CDR3 here is CASRGGPREPSGEQFF. In DNA, the CDR3 is TGCGCCAGCAGGGGGGGTCCGCGGGAGCCGAGTGGTGAGCAGTTCTTC.

The chain links TRBV11-3 to TRBJ1-3; the D gene is possibly TRBD1 (5 bases). Germline loops: CDR1 SGHNT, CDR2 YENEEA. V gave up 5 bases and J gave up 0 bases, with 17 bases separating them. The CDR3 sequence is 17 residues long. The CDR3 sequence is CASSTHSKGNSGNTIYF. In DNA form, the CDR3 reads TGTGCCAGCAGCACCCACAGTAAGGGGAACTCTGGAAACACCATATATTTT.

V is TRBV19 and J is TRBJ2-3; tentatively, D is TRBD1 (6 bases). Germline loops: CDR1 LNHDA, CDR2 SQIVND (reference sequence). The V and J ends lost 5 bases and 4 bases respectively, with 16 bases between them. The CDR3 is 15 amino acids. The CDR3 DNA reads as TGTGCCAGTAGTCCCAAAGACAGGTTCCCAGATACGCAGTATTTT. This gives the protein CASSPKDRFPDTQYF.

This chain connects TRBV28 to TRBJ2-5, with 7 bases aligning to TRBD2. With the DNA end fitting TRBJ2-7 better, the J assignment may be wrong. This CDR3 spans 16 amino acids. Germline assignment: CDR1 MDHEN and CDR2 SYDVKM. The CDR3 bases are TGTGCCAGCAGTTTATTCTCGGACGGGAGGCGGGGCGAGCAGTACTTC. It is translated as CASSLFSDGRRGEQYF.

This rearrangement joins TRBV4-1 to TRBJ2-3; 16 bases map to TRBD2. V shed 1 base and J 4 bases; nucleotides not matched to a gene: 8. The CDR3 is 19 amino acids. Looked up from germline, CDR1 is MGHRA and CDR2 is YSYEKL. The chain's CDR3 is CASSQAMQGLAGGPDTQYF. CDR3 bases: TGCGCCAGCAGCCAAGCCATGCAGGGACTAGCGGGAGGGCCAGATACGCAGTATTTT.

Turning to this clone: Within the sample, other DNA sequences also encode this same CDR3. The rearrangement joins TRBV5-1 to TRBJ2-2; no definite D call. The CDR3 consists of 13 residues. Between the trimmed V and J ends, which lost 0 bases and 6 bases, there was a span of 6 bases. Germline loops: CDR1 SGHRS, CDR2 YFSETQ. CDR3 nucleotide sequence: TGCGCCAGCAGCTTGGGAACCCCCGGGGAGCTGTTTTTT. This encodes CASSLGTPGELFF.